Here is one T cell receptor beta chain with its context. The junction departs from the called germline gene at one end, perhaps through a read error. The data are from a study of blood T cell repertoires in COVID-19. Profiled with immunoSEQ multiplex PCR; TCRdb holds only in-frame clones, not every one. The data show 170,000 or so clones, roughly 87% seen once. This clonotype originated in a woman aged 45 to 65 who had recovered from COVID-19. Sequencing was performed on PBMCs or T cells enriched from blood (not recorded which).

The CDR3, as DNA: TGTGCCAGCAGTGAATTCGCGACAGGTACGCAGTATTTT. It translates to CASSEFATGTQYF. This chain joins TRBV2 and TRBJ2-3; possibly TRBD1 for D (6 bases). The CDR3 sequence is 13 residues long. Germline V gives CDR1 SNHLY, CDR2 FYNNEI. The variable domain in full, with the rest retrieved from reference TRBV2 and TRBJ2-3, is EPEVTQTPSHQVTQMGQEVILRCVPISNHLYFYWYRQILGQKVEFLVSFYNNEISEKSEIFDDQFSVERPDGSNFTLKIRSTKLEDSAMYFCASSEFATGTQYFGPGTRLTVL.